The 3 T cell receptor beta chains given below trace back to one sample, sequenced in a study of blood T cell repertoires in COVID-19. TCRdb keeps only in-frame clones here, not all; method: immunoSEQ multiplex PCR. The top ten hold just under 6.5% of the sample, which has 200,000 to 250,000 clones, about 91% seen once. The sequenced sample consisted of peripheral blood. These receptors were taken from a woman in her twenties or thirties with COVID-19, enrolled during active disease.

The chain combines TRBV6-2 or TRBV6-3 with TRBJ1-2; no clear D gene. Germline values: CDR1 MNHEY, CDR2 SVGEGT. V lost 5 bases, J lost 8 bases, and 21 bases lay in between. The CDR3 is 15 amino acids. The CDR3, as DNA: TGTGCCAGCAGTCCCGCCCACCTGACATCTTTCGGCTACACCTTC. This sequence encodes CASSPAHLTSFGYTF.

The V call is TRBV28, the J call TRBJ2-7; 9 bases are shared with TRBD1. The CDR3 runs to 15 residues. CDR1 MDHEN and CDR2 SYDVKM come from the germline V gene. The V and J ends lost 6 bases and 2 bases, in that order; junction bases with no gene match: 8. CDR3 bases: TGTGCCAGCAGCCCGGGACAGGGAAGAGCCTACGAGCAGTACTTC. Amino acid sequence: CASSPGQGRAYEQYF. Based on the CDR3 plus reference TRBV28 and TRBJ2-7, the full variable domain is DVKVTQSSRYLVKRTGEKVFLECVQDMDHENMFWYRQDPGLGLRLIYFSYDVKMKEKGDIPEGYSVSREKKERFSLILESASTNQTSMYLCASSPGQGRAYEQYFGPGTRLTVT.

The chain joins TRBV15 to TRBJ1-1; 8 nucleotides agree with TRBD1. V shed 4 bases, J shed 5 bases, and the junction held 6 bases outside the gene matches. Germline-derived CDR1 and CDR2 are LNHNV and YYDKDF (reference sequence). This CDR3 has 14 residues. The CDR3 reads CATSTQGAGTEAFF. The CDR3 DNA reads TGTGCCACCAGCACCCAGGGGGCGGGTACTGAAGCTTTCTTT.